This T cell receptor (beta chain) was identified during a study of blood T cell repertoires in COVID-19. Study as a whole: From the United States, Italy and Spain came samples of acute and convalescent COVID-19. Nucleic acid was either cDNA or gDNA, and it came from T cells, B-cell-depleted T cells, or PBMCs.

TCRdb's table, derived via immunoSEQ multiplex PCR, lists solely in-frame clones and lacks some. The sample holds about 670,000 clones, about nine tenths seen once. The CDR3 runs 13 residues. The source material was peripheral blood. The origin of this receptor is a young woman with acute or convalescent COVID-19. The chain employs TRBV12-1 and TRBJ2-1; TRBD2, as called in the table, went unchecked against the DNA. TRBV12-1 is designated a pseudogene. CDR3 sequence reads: CASSHNLRVEQFF. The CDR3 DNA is TGTGCCAGCAGCCATAACCTGAGGGTCGAGCAGTTCTTC.